The rows below give T cell receptor beta chains drawn from one sample of a study of T cells in Graves' hyperthyroidism and ophthalmopathy. MiXCR was run by TCRdb on the multiplex PCR reads, yielding one entry per CDR3 protein. The table lists about 520,000 distinct CDR3 sequences, approximately 25% of them singletons, with over 9% in the top ten. The sample comprised blood. The receptors come from a woman aged 25 to 39 with Graves' ophthalmopathy. CDR3s include the opening cysteine and the closing phenylalanine or tryptophan.

j_call: TRBJ2-7
cdr3_length: 13
v_call: TRBV11-2
cdr3_aa: CASSLSGSDEQYF

j_call: TRBJ1-2
cdr3_length: 16
v_call: TRBV30
cdr3_aa: CAWSVQLAGGDYGYTF

j_call: TRBJ2-7
cdr3_length: 14
v_call: TRBV7-6
cdr3_aa: CASSSTADAYEQYF

j_call: TRBJ1-1
cdr3_length: 13
v_call: TRBV5-6
cdr3_aa: CASSPWARTEAFF

j_call: TRBJ2-5
cdr3_length: 16
v_call: TRBV20-1
cdr3_aa: CSASQRGLTIQETQYF

j_call: TRBJ2-7
cdr3_length: 13
v_call: TRBV24-1
cdr3_aa: CATGSGPGLEQYF

j_call: TRBJ1-2
cdr3_length: 12
v_call: TRBV7-9
cdr3_aa: CASSVINYGYTF

j_call: TRBJ1-2
cdr3_length: 14
v_call: TRBV20-1
cdr3_aa: CSGADRVRDYGYTF

j_call: TRBJ2-7
cdr3_length: 16
v_call: TRBV5-5
cdr3_aa: CASSLDPGGFSYEQYF

j_call: TRBJ2-7
cdr3_length: 17
v_call: TRBV28
cdr3_aa: CASSPGGGQHLRYEQYF

j_call: TRBJ1-1
cdr3_length: 16
v_call: TRBV29-1
cdr3_aa: CSVAGTGGAGLSEAFF

j_call: TRBJ2-2
cdr3_length: 13
v_call: TRBV9
cdr3_aa: CASSVVGTGELFF

j_call: TRBJ2-7
cdr3_length: 14
v_call: TRBV12-3/TRBV12-4
cdr3_aa: CASSWTGGNVEQSF

j_call: TRBJ2-5
cdr3_length: 15
v_call: TRBV2
cdr3_aa: CASNPMAGAQETQYF

j_call: TRBJ2-5
cdr3_length: 14
v_call: TRBV12-3/TRBV12-4
cdr3_aa: CASSWTSGGETQYF

j_call: TRBJ1-2
cdr3_length: 13
v_call: TRBV27
cdr3_aa: CASSFTGSGGYTF

j_call: TRBJ1-1
cdr3_length: 15
v_call: TRBV12-3/TRBV12-4
cdr3_aa: CASSSRRGAITEAFF

j_call: TRBJ1-2
cdr3_length: 12
v_call: TRBV6-1
cdr3_aa: CASSTVLEGYTF

j_call: TRBJ1-1
cdr3_length: 14
v_call: TRBV30
cdr3_aa: CAWGLSGGLTEAFF

j_call: TRBJ1-1
cdr3_length: 16
v_call: TRBV6-1
cdr3_aa: CASSASTRTGDTEAFF

j_call: TRBJ2-2
cdr3_length: 13
v_call: TRBV20-1
cdr3_aa: CSARAGATGELFF

j_call: TRBJ1-5
cdr3_length: 14
v_call: TRBV2
cdr3_aa: CASSEDRINQPQHF

j_call: TRBJ1-2
cdr3_length: 14
v_call: TRBV12-3/TRBV12-4
cdr3_aa: CASSPARQFYGYTF

j_call: TRBJ1-6
cdr3_length: 15
v_call: TRBV27
cdr3_aa: CASSLWETDLSPLHF

j_call: TRBJ2-5
cdr3_length: 15
v_call: TRBV7-2
cdr3_aa: CASSSGQTGWETQYF

j_call: TRBJ1-5
cdr3_length: 15
v_call: TRBV6-1
cdr3_aa: CASSEAQGRHQPQHF

j_call: TRBJ2-2
cdr3_length: 14
v_call: TRBV5-1
cdr3_aa: CASGPGGYNGELFF

j_call: TRBJ2-7
cdr3_length: 13
v_call: TRBV2
cdr3_aa: CASRGPSSYEQYF

j_call: TRBJ2-7
cdr3_length: 14
v_call: TRBV6-2/TRBV6-3
cdr3_aa: CASTDRGSAYEQYF

j_call: TRBJ1-2
cdr3_length: 15
v_call: TRBV6-1
cdr3_aa: CASRTARDRFYGYTF

j_call: TRBJ2-6
cdr3_length: 15
v_call: TRBV12-3/TRBV12-4
cdr3_aa: CASGVQGWGANVLTF

j_call: TRBJ2-5
cdr3_length: 12
v_call: TRBV6-1
cdr3_aa: CASISSTETQYF

j_call: TRBJ1-5
cdr3_length: 13
v_call: TRBV24-1
cdr3_aa: CATSGGGPQPQHF

j_call: TRBJ1-1
cdr3_length: 16
v_call: TRBV5-1
cdr3_aa: CASSAWQGSGNTEAFF

j_call: TRBJ1-1
cdr3_length: 15
v_call: TRBV13
cdr3_aa: CASSQPGPTNTEAFF

j_call: TRBJ1-6
cdr3_length: 14
v_call: TRBV3-1
cdr3_aa: CASSQGYRNSPLHF

j_call: TRBJ1-1
cdr3_length: 16
v_call: TRBV5-5
cdr3_aa: CASSLATVGARGEAFF

j_call: TRBJ1-1
cdr3_length: 18
v_call: TRBV12-5
cdr3_aa: CASGHRFIGIDRDTEAFF

j_call: TRBJ2-7
cdr3_length: 15
v_call: TRBV5-1
cdr3_aa: CASSLYSTGPYEQYF

j_call: TRBJ2-7
cdr3_length: 12
v_call: TRBV12-3/TRBV12-4
cdr3_aa: CASREGAYEQYF

j_call: TRBJ2-7
cdr3_length: 13
v_call: TRBV6-1
cdr3_aa: CATSDPVLYEQYF

j_call: TRBJ2-5
cdr3_length: 15
v_call: TRBV28
cdr3_aa: CASSELAGNKETQYF

j_call: TRBJ2-7
cdr3_length: 15
v_call: TRBV12-3/TRBV12-4
cdr3_aa: CASSSQGEGAYEQYF

j_call: TRBJ2-7
cdr3_length: 15
v_call: TRBV12-3/TRBV12-4
cdr3_aa: CASSTSTGDPYEQYF

j_call: TRBJ2-7
cdr3_length: 13
v_call: TRBV20-1
cdr3_aa: CSASAGAGGEQYF

j_call: TRBJ2-2
cdr3_length: 15
v_call: TRBV12-3/TRBV12-4
cdr3_aa: CASSLNPRAGGELFF

j_call: TRBJ1-5
cdr3_length: 15
v_call: TRBV19
cdr3_aa: CASIDIVAGNQPQHF

j_call: TRBJ1-1
cdr3_length: 14
v_call: TRBV7-2
cdr3_aa: CASSLVPEATEAFF

j_call: TRBJ1-2
cdr3_length: 15
v_call: TRBV2
cdr3_aa: CASSDGQYDNYGYTF

j_call: TRBJ1-2
cdr3_length: 14
v_call: TRBV6-2/TRBV6-3
cdr3_aa: CASRKGPVAYGYTF

j_call: TRBJ1-2
cdr3_length: 15
v_call: TRBV11-3
cdr3_aa: CASSPDSRSIYGYTF